This TCR beta chain is from a study of T cell responses to AZD1222 COVID-19 vaccine. Study-level findings and limits: At baseline, seropositivity was found in only a handful of AZD1222 recipients.

TCRdb keeps only in-frame clones here, not all; method: immunoSEQ multiplex PCR. The sample consists of some 91,000 clones, around nine tenths of them appearing once. The germline CDR1 and CDR2 sequences are SGDLS and YYNGEE. The germline V and J ends were trimmed by 0 bases and 5 bases, with 9 bases remaining between them. CDR3 length: 13 amino acids. A note on this clone: Its antigen remains unidentified.

The chain carries TRBV9 and TRBJ2-7; no clear D gene. This specimen consisted of peripheral blood, obtained on day 0 of AZD1222 vaccination. The TCR originated in an adult in good health. The CDR3 DNA reads as TGTGCCAGCAGCGTAGATACCAGTAACGAGCAGTACTTC. This gives the protein CASSVDTSNEQYF. The complete variable domain, with remaining parts taken from reference TRBV9 and TRBJ2-7, reads DSGVTQTPKHLITATGQRVTLRCSPRSGDLSVYWYQQSLDQGLQFLIQYYNGEERAKGNILERFSAQQFPDLHSELNLSSLELGDSALYFCASSVDTSNEQYFGPGTRLTVT.